Below, 12 T cell receptor beta chains from the same sample are listed, as sequenced in a study of control samples from healthy donors and cancer patients. Only in-frame clones appear in the TCRdb table, and some are missing; sequencing was by immunoSEQ multiplex PCR. The data contain about 130,000 clones, over 85% of them singletons. The sequencing input was blood. These receptors all come from a man aged 30-40 years in good health.

The V gene is TRBV30, the J gene TRBJ2-2; D is undetermined. V lost 5 bases and J lost 2, with 9 bases in between. This CDR3 has 13 residues. Germline V gives CDR1 GTSNPN, CDR2 SVGIG (reference sequence). The CDR3 spells CAWDQVNTGELFF. CDR3 DNA: TGTGCCTGGGATCAGGTCAACACCGGGGAGCTGTTTTTT.

This chain joins TRBV21-1 and TRBJ1-1. TRBV21-1 is classified as a pseudogene. The CDR3 contains 14 residues. CDR3 DNA: TGTGCCAGCAGCAATTCTGCGGGGGGCGCTGAAGCTTTCTTT. Translated: CASSNSAGGAEAFF.

This chain links TRBV4-1 with TRBJ1-1, with 11 bases identical to TRBD1. Germline V gene lookup returns CDR1 MGHRA and CDR2 YSYEKL. After removal of 3 bases from V and 5 bases from J, the junction contained 5 bases not matched to a gene. The CDR3 loop spans 15 amino acids. CDR3 amino acids: CASSHGQGAGTEAFF. Here the CDR3 DNA reads TGCGCCAGCAGCCACGGACAGGGGGCAGGGACTGAAGCTTTCTTT.

The genes are TRBV5-1 and TRBJ2-1; 7 bases line up with TRBD1. Germline-derived CDR1 and CDR2 are SGHRS and YFSETQ. The length of the CDR3 is 14 residues. Unmatched junction bases numbered 6, after V lost 4 bases and J lost 5 bases. CDR3 region: CASSPDRVDNEQFF. CDR3 bases: TGCGCCAGCAGCCCCGACAGGGTGGACAATGAGCAGTTCTTC.

The chain links TRBV9 to TRBJ1-4; a possible D gene is TRBD1 (6 bases). Trimming took off 1 base at V and 6 bases at J, with 13 bases between the two ends. CDR1 SGDLS and CDR2 YYNGEE come from the germline V gene. CDR3 size: 15 residues. CDR3 sequence reads: CASSVTGLPHEKLFF. The CDR3 nucleotides are TGTGCCAGCAGCGTAACAGGGCTACCTCATGAAAAACTGTTTTTT.

The chain combines TRBV5-1 with TRBJ1-3; tentatively, D is TRBD1 (6 bases). The V and J ends lost 0 bases and 2 bases respectively, with 9 bases between them. This CDR3 is built from 15 residues. The germline CDR1 and CDR2 sequences are SGHRS and YFSETQ. CDR3 loop: CASSLAGDPGNTIYF. The CDR3 bases are TGCGCCAGCAGCTTGGCAGGGGACCCTGGAAACACCATATATTTT.

This rearrangement joins TRBV3-1 (or the pseudogene TRBV3-2) to TRBJ2-2, with D maybe TRBD2 (5 bases). V lost 3 bases, J lost 1 base, and 6 bases lay in between. Germline CDR1 LGHDT, CDR2 YNNKEL (reference sequence). CDR3 size: 14 residues. As DNA, the CDR3 is TGTGCCAGCAGCCAGGACTTGAACACCGGGGAGCTGTTTTTT. This gives the protein CASSQDLNTGELFF.

The chain links TRBV5-6 to TRBJ2-5; TRBD2 matches 12 bases. CDR1 is SGHDT and CDR2 is YYEEEE in the germline V gene. The CDR3 runs 15 residues. V was clipped by 3 bases and J by 3 bases; unmatched bases: 3. The CDR3 nucleotides read TGTGCCAGCAGCTCCCGGACTAGCGGGGAAGAGACCCAGTACTTC. Its translation: CASSSRTSGEETQYF.

This sequence joins TRBV11-2 and TRBJ1-2, with 7 nucleotides matching TRBD1. This CDR3 comprises 15 residues. Germline values: CDR1 SGHAT, CDR2 FQNNGV. The trim removed 4 bases at V and 2 bases at J, leaving 7 bases unmatched. This CDR3 reads CASSWRTGINYGYTF. In DNA form, the CDR3 reads TGTGCCAGCAGCTGGAGGACAGGAATAAACTATGGCTACACCTTC. Using reference TRBV11-2 and TRBJ1-2 for the parts outside the CDR3, the full variable domain is EAGVAQSPRYKIIEKRQSVAFWCNPISGHATLYWYQQILGQGPKLLIQFQNNGVVDDSQLPKDRFSAERLKGVDSTLKIQPAKLEDSAVYLCASSWRTGINYGYTFGSGTRLTVV.

This chain uses TRBV6-2 or TRBV6-3 with TRBJ1-5; 9 bases are shared with TRBD1. Germline CDR1 is MNHEY and CDR2 is SVGEGT. The junction had 12 bases not matched to a gene; V was cut back by 5 bases and J by 10 bases. The CDR3 has 15 residues. CDR3 protein: CASSPGQGPPRPQHF. For the CDR3, the DNA is TGTGCCAGCAGTCCAGGACAGGGGCCGCCAAGACCCCAGCATTTT.

This chain joins TRBV10-3 and TRBJ1-2; no reliable D call. V was shortened by 0 bases and J by 10 bases, with 15 bases between the two germline ends. CDR1 is ENHRY and CDR2 is SYGVKD in the germline V gene. The CDR3 contains 14 residues. The CDR3 is CAISESPFSSDYTF. For the CDR3, the DNA is TGTGCCATCAGTGAGTCGCCGTTTTCGAGTGACTACACCTTC.

The genes are TRBV6-2 or TRBV6-3 and TRBJ2-1; D not resolved. Trimming removed 5 bases at V and 6 bases at J, with 8 bases between. This CDR3 is built from 12 residues. Germline V gene lookup returns CDR1 MNHEY and CDR2 SVGEGT. The CDR3 coding sequence is TGTGCCAGCAGTCCCGCCCGCAATGAGCAGTTCTTC. Translation gives CASSPARNEQFF.